This TCR beta chain appears in the sequencing data of a study of low-dose radiotherapy and immunotherapy resistance in tumors. Priming of first-strand cDNA relied on TRAV- and TRBV-specific primers (covering alpha and beta chains). TCR amplification used 20 PCR cycles, a constant-region primer and a V-primer adapter. TCRdb re-analysed the reads in MiXCR, keeping a single row per CDR3 protein. The profile shows approximately 18,000 distinct CDR3 sequences, around two thirds of them singletons. This receptor was obtained from a human donor with advanced metastatic prostate, ovarian, gallbladder or colorectal cancer (not recorded which). This table probably holds off-target reads from a library built for another chain.

The CDR3 sequence is CASSSPGDPNEKLFF. In DNA form, the CDR3 reads TGTGCCAGCAGTTCCCCGGGAGATCCTAATGAAAAACTGTTTTTT. The chain has TRBV6-8 and TRBJ1-4; D is unresolved. The V gene's germline CDR1 is MNHGY and CDR2 SAAAGT. The CDR3 runs 15 residues. V was cut by 4 bases and J by 3 bases, with 12 bases left in between.